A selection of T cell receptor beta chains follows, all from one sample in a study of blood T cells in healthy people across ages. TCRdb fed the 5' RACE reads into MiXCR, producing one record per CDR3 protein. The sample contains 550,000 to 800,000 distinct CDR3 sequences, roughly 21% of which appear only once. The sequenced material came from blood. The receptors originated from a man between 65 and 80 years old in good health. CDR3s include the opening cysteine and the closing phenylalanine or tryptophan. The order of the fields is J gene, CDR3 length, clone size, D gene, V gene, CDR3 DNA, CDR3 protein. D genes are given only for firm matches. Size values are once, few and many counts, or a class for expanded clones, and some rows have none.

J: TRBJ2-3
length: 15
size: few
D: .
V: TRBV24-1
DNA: TGTGCCACCAGTGATTTGCAGGATGTCGCAGATACGCAGTATTTT
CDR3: CATSDLQDVADTQYF

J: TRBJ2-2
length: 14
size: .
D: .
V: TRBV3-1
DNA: TGTGCCAGCAGCCAAGATCGCCAGACCGGGGAGCTGTTTTTT
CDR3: CASSQDRQTGELFF

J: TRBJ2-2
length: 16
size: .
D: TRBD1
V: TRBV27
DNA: TGTGCCAGCAGTTTCGACAGGGGACTGTACACCGGGGAGCTGTTTTTT
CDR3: CASSFDRGLYTGELFF

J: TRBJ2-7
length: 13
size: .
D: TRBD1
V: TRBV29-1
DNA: TGCAGCGTTGCGACAGGGAGCATCTACGAGCAGTACTTC
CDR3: CSVATGSIYEQYF

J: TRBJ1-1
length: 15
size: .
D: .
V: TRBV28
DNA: TGTGCCAGCAGTTTATTACTTCGTACGAACACTGAAGCTTTCTTT
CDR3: CASSLLLRTNTEAFF

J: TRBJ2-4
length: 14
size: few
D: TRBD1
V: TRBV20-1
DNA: TGCAGTGCTAGAGAGACAGGGGGCTCAAACATTCAGTACTTC
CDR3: CSARETGGSNIQYF

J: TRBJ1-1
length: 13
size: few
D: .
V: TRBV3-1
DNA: TGTGCCAGCAGCCAAGAGGTAGGGACTGAAGCTTTCTTT
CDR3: CASSQEVGTEAFF

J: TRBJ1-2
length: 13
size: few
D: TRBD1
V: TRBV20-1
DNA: TGCAGTGCCCCAGGGGGTGCGGGCTATGGCTACACCTTC
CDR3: CSAPGGAGYGYTF

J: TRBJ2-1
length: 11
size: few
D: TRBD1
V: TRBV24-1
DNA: TGTGCCACCAGTAGGACAGGCAGACCGTTCTTC
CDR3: CATSRTGRPFF

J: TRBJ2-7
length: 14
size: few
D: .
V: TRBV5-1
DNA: TGCGCCAGCAGCTTGGTGTCCGGGATCTACGAGCAGTACTTC
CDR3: CASSLVSGIYEQYF

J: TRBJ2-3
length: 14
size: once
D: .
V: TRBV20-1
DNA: TGCAGTGCTAGAGCTGTCCTCAGCACAGATACGCAGTATTTT
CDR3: CSARAVLSTDTQYF

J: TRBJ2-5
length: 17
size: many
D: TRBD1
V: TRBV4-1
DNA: TGCGCCAGCAGCCCCGGGACAGGCGTGATTAGGGAAGAGACCCAGTACTTC
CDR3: CASSPGTGVIREETQYF

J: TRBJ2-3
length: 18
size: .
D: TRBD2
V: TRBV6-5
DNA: TGTGCCAGCAGTTACACGACTAGCGGGAGTAGTAGCACAGATACGCAGTATTTT
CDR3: CASSYTTSGSSSTDTQYF

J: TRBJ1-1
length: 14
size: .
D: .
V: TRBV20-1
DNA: TGCAGTGCTAGAGATGGGGCGATGAACACTGAAGCTTTCTTT
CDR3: CSARDGAMNTEAFF

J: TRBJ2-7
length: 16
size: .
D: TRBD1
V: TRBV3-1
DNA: TGTGCCAGCAGCCCTCCCGGGACAGGGGGCCCCTACGAGCAGTACTTC
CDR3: CASSPPGTGGPYEQYF

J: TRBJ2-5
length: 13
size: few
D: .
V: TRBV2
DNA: TGTGCCAGCGTGGGACAAAGGATGGAGACCCAGTACTTC
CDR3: CASVGQRMETQYF

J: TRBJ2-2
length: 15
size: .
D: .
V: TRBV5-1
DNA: TGCGCCAGCAGCTTGGGACACCCCAACACCGGGGAGCTGTTTTTT
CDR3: CASSLGHPNTGELFF

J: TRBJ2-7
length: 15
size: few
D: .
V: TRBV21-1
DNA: TGTGCCAGCAGCAAACGGCAGCGGGGTACCTACGAGCAGTACTTC
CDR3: CASSKRQRGTYEQYF

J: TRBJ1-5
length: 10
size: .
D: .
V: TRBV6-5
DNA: TGTGCCAGCAGTTTTGATACGCAGCATTTT
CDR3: CASSFDTQHF

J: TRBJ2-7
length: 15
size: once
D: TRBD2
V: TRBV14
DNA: TGTGCCAGCAGCCAAGTAAAGTTCGGGGGGAGCGAGCAGTACTTC
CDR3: CASSQVKFGGSEQYF

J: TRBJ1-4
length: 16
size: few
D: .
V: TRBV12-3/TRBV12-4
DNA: TGTGCCAGCAGTTTCCTCCACCGCGGAACTAATGAAAAACTGTTTTTT
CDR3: CASSFLHRGTNEKLFF

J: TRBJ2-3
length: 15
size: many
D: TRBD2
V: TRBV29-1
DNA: TGCAGCGTTGAACTAGTAGCGGGAGTTCCAGATACGCAGTATTTT
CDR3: CSVELVAGVPDTQYF

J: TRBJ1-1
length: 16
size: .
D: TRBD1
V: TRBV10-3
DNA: TGTGCCATCAGTGGATCCCCGCCGGGGACAGTCACTGAAGCTTTCTTT
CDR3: CAISGSPPGTVTEAFF

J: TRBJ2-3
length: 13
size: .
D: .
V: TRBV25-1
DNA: TGTGCCAGCAGTGAATATCTCGCAGATACGCAGTATTTT
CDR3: CASSEYLADTQYF

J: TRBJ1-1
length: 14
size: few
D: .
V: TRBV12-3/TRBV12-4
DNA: TGTGCCAGCACCACGACACTCATGAACACTGAAGCTTTCTTT
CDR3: CASTTTLMNTEAFF

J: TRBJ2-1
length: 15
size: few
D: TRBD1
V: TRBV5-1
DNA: TGCGCCAGCAGATCCAGACAGGGGTCCTACAATGAGCAGTTCTTC
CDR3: CASRSRQGSYNEQFF

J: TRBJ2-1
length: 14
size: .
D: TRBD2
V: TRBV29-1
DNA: TGCAGCGTTGAGACTAGCGGGAGGTACAATGAGCAGTTCTTC
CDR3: CSVETSGRYNEQFF

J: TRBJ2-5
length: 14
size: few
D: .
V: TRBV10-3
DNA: TGTGCCATCAGGAGCTTTGAGAGCCAAGAGACCCAGTACTTC
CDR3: CAIRSFESQETQYF

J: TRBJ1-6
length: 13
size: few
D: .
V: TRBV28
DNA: TGTGCCAGCAGTCTGCTGTCGGGTTCACCCCTCCACTTT
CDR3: CASSLLSGSPLHF

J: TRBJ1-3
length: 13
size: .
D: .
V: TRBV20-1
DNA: TGCAGTGCTAGTAGGGTGTCGGGAAGCACCATATATTTT
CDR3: CSASRVSGSTIYF

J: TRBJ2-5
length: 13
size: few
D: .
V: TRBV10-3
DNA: TGTGCCATCAGTGGGAGCACCGAAGAGACCCAGTACTTC
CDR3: CAISGSTEETQYF

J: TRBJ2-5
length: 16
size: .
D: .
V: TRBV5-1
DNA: TGCGCCAGCAGCCTCATACCTCGAGGGGCCAAAGAGACCCAGTACTTC
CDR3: CASSLIPRGAKETQYF

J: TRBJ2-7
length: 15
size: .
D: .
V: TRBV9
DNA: TGTGCCAGCAGCGTAGACCCGAAGACGGTGTACGAGCAGTACTTC
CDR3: CASSVDPKTVYEQYF

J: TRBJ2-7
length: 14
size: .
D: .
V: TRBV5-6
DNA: TGTGCCAGCAGCACCCGGGAACAAACCTACGAGCAGTACTTC
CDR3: CASSTREQTYEQYF

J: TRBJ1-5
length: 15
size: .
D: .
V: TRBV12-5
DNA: TGTGCTAGTGCCCCGGACGGTACTATCAATCAGCCCCAGCATTTT
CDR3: CASAPDGTINQPQHF

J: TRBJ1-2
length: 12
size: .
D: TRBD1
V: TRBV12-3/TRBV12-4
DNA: TGTGCCAGCAGTTGGGACAGGGGTGGCTACACCTTC
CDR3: CASSWDRGGYTF

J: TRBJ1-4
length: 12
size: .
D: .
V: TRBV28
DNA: TGTGCCAGCAGTTTGATGGATGAAAAACTGTTTTTT
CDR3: CASSLMDEKLFF

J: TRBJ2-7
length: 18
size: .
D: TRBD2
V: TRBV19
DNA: TGTGCCAGTAGTATGGGGCCCGGGACTAGCGGGGGGCTGTACGAGCAGTACTTC
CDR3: CASSMGPGTSGGLYEQYF

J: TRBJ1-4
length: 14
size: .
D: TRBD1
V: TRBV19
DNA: TGTGCCAGTAGCGACAGGGCAACTAATGAAAAACTGTTTTTT
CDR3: CASSDRATNEKLFF

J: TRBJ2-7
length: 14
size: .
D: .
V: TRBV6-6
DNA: TGTGCCTGCAGTTACTCGACAGGTGCGAGCGAGCAGTACTTC
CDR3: CACSYSTGASEQYF

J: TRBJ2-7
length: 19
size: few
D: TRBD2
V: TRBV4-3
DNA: TGCGCCAGCAGCCAAGTGATGGCTAGCGGGAGTTTCCCTACCTACGAGCAGTACTTC
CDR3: CASSQVMASGSFPTYEQYF

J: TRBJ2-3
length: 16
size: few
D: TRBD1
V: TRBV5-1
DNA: TGCGCCAGCAGCTTGGGGGACAGGGGTAGCACAGATACGCAGTATTTT
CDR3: CASSLGDRGSTDTQYF

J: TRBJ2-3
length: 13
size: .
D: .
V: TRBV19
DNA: TGTGCCACTTCGGACCCTGGTCCAGATACGCAGTATTTT
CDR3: CATSDPGPDTQYF

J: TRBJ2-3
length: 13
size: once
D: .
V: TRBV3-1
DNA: TGTGCCAGCAGCCCTACCAAGAGAGATACGCAGTATTTT
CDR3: CASSPTKRDTQYF